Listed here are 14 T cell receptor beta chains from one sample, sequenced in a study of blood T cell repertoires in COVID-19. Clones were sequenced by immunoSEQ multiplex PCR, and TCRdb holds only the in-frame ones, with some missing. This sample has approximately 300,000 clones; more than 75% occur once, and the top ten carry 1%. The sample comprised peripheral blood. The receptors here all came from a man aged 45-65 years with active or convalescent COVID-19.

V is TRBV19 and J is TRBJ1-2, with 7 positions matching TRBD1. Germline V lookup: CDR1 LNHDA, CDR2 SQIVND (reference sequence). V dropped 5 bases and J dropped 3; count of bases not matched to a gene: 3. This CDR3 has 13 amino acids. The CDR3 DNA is TGTGCCAGTAGTCGGGGACAGCACTATGGCTACACCTTC. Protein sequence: CASSRGQHYGYTF. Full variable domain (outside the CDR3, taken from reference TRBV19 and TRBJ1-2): DGGITQSPKYLFRKEGQNVTLSCEQNLNHDAMYWYRQDPGQGLRLIYYSQIVNDFQKGDIAEGYSVSREKKESFPLTVTSAQKNPTAFYLCASSRGQHYGYTFGSGTRLTVV.

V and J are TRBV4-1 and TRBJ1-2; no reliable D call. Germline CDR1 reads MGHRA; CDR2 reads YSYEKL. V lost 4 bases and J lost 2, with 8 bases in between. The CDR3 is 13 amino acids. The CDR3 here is CASSRQFNYGYTF. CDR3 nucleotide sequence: TGCGCCAGCAGCCGCCAGTTCAACTATGGCTACACCTTC.

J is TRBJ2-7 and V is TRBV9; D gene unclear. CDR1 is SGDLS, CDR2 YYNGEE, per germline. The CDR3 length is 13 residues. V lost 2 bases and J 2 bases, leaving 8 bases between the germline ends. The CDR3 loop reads CASSVEPTYEQYF. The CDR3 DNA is TGTGCCAGCAGCGTTGAGCCCACCTACGAGCAGTACTTC.

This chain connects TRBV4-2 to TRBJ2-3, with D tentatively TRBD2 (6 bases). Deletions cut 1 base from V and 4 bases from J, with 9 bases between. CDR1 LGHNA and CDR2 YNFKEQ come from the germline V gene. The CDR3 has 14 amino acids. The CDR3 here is CASSQGGEADTQYF. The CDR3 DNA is TGTGCCAGCAGCCAAGGCGGGGAGGCAGATACGCAGTATTTT.

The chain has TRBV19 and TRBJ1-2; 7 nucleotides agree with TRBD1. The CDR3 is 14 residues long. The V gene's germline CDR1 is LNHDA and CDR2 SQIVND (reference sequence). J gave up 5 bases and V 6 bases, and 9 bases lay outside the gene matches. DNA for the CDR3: TGTGCCAGTAGCGAAGGACAGGACCTATATGGCTACACCTTC. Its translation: CASSEGQDLYGYTF.

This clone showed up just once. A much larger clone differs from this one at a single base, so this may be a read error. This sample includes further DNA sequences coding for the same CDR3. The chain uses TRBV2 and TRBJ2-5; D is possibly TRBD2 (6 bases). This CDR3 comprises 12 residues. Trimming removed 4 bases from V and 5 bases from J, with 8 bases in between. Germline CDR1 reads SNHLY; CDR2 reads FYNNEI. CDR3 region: CASSAGSETQYF. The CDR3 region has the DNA TGTGCCAGCAGTGCCGGGAGTGAGACCCAGTACTTC.

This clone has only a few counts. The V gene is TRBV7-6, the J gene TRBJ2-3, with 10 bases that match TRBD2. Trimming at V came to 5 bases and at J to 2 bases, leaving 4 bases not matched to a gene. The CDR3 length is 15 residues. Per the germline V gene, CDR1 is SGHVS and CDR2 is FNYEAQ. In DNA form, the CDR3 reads TGTGCCAGCAGCCTTGGACTAGCGGCCACAGATACGCAGTATTTT. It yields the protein CASSLGLAATDTQYF.

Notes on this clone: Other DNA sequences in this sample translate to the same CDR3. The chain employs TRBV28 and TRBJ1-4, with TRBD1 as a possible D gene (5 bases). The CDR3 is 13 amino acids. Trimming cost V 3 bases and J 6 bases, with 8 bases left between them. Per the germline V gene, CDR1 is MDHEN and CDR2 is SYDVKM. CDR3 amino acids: CASSLGGDEKLFF. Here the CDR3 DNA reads TGTGCCAGCAGTTTGGGAGGGGATGAAAAACTGTTTTTT.

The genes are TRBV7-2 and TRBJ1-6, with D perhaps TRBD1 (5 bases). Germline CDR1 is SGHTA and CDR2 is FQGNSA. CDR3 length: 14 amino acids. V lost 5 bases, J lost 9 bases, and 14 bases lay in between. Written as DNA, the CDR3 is TGTGCCAGCAGCCCTATGTCTAGGGGTTCACCCCTCCACTTT. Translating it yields CASSPMSRGSPLHF.

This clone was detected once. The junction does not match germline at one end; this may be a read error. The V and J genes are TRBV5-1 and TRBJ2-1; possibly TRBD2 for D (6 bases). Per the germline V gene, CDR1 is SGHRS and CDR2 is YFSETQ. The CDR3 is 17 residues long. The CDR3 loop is CASSLAYRGLSHNEQFF. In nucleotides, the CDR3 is TGCGCCAGCAGCTTGGCATATAGGGGACTCTCCCACAATGAGCAGTTCTTC.

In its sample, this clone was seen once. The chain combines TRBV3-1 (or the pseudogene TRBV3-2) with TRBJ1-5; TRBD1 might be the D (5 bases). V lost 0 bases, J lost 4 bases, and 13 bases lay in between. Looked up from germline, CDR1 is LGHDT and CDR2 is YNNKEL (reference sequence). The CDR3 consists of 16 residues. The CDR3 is CASSQDPGHGNQPQHF. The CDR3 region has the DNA TGTGCCAGCAGCCAAGATCCCGGACACGGGAATCAGCCCCAGCATTTT.

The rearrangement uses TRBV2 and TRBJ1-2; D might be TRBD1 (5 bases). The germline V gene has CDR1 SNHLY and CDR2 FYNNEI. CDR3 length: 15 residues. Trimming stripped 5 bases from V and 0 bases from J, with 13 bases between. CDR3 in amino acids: CASSPQTEANYGYTF. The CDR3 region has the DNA TGTGCCAGCAGTCCGCAGACAGAAGCTAACTATGGCTACACCTTC.

CDR3 amino acids: CSASGKTGISSGNTIYF. The DNA for the CDR3 is TGCAGTGCTAGTGGGAAGACAGGGATCAGCTCTGGAAACACCATATATTTT. V usage is TRBV20-1 and J usage is TRBJ1-3, with 7 bases fitting TRBD1. Germline trimming cut 3 bases from V and 0 bases from J; bases unmatched to any gene: 11. This CDR3 spans 17 amino acids. Germline V gene sequence: CDR1 DFQATT, CDR2 SNEGSKA (reference sequence).

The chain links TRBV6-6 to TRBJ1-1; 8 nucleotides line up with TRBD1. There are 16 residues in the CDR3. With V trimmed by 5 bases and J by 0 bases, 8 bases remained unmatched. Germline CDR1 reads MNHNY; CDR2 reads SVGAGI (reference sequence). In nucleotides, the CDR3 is TGTGCCAGCAGTCCCCGGACAGGGACAATGAACACTGAAGCTTTCTTT. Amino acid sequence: CASSPRTGTMNTEAFF.